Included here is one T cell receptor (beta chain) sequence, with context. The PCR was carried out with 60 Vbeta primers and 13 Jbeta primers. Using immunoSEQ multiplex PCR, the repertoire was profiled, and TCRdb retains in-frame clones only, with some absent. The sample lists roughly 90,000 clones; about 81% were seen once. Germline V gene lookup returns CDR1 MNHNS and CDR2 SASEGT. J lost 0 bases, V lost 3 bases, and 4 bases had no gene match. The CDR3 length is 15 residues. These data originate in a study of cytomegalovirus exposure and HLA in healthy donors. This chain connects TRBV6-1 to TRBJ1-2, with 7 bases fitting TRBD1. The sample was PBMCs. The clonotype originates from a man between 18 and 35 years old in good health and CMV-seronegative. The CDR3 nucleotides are TGTGCCAGCAGTGACAGGGGACAGACTAACTATGGCTACACCTTC. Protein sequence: CASSDRGQTNYGYTF.